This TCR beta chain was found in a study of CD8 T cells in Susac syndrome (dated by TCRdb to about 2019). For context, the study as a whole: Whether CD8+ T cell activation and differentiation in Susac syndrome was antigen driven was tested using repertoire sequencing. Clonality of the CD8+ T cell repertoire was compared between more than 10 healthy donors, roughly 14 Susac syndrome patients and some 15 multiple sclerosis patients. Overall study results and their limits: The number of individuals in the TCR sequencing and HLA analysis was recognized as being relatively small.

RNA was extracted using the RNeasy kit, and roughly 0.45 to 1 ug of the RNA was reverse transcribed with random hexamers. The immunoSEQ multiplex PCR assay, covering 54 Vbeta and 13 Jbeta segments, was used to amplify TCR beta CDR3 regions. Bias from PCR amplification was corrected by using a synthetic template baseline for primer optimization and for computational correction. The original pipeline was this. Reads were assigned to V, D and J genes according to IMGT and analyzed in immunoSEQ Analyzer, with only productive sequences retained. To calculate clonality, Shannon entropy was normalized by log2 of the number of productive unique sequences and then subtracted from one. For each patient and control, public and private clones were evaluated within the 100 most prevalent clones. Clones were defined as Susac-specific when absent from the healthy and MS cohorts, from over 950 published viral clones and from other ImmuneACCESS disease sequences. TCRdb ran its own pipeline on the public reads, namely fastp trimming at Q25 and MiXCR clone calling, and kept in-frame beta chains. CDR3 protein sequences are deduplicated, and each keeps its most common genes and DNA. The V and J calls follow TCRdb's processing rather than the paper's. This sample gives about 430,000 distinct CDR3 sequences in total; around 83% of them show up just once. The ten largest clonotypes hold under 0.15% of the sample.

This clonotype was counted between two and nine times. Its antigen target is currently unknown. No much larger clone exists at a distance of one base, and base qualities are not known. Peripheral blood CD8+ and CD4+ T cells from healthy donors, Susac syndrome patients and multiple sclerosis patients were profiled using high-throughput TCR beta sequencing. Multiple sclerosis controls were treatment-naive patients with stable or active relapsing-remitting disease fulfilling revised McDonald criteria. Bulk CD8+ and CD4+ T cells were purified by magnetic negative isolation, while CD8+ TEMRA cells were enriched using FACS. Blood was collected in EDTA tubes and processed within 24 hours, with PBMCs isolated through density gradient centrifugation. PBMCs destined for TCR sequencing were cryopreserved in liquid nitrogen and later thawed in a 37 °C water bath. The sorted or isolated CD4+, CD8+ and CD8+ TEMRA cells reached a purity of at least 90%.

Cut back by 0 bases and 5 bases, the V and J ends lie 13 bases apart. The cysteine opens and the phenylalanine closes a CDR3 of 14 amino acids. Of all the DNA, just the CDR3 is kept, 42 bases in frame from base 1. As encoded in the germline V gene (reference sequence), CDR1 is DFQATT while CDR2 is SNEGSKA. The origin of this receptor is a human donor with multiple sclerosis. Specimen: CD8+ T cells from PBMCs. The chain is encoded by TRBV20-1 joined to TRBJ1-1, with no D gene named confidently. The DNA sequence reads TGCAGTGCTAGAGATCCGAGGCTATGGACTGAAGCTTTCTTT. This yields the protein CSARDPRLWTEAFF.